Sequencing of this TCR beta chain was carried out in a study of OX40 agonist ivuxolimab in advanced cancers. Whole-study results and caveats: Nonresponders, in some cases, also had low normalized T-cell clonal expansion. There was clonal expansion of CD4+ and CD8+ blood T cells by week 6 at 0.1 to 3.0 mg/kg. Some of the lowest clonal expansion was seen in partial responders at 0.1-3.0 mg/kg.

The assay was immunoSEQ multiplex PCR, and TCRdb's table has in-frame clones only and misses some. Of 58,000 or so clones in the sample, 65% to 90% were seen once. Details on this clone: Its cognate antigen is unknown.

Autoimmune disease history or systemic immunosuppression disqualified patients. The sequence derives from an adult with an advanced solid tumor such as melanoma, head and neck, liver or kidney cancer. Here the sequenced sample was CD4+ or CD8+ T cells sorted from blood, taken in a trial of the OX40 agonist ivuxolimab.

CDR3 residues: CASSPTGGPPYEQYF. For the CDR3, the DNA is TGCGCCAGCAGCCCGACAGGGGGCCCTCCCTACGAGCAGTACTTC. V usage is TRBV5-1 and J usage is TRBJ2-7, with 10 bases aligning to TRBD1. Germline V lookup: CDR1 SGHRS, CDR2 YFSETQ. The CDR3 loop spans 15 amino acids. V dropped 4 bases and J dropped 2; count of bases not matched to a gene: 6.